Listed below are T cell receptor beta chains from one sample, sequenced in a study of T-cell memory formation after mild COVID-19. TCRdb re-called the 5' RACE reads with MiXCR, one entry per CDR3 protein. Of hundreds of thousands of distinct CDR3 sequences detected, around 28% appear once; the ten largest clones hold roughly 14%. The sample consisted of PBMCs or a T cell subset sorted from them (not recorded which). The receptors come from an adult woman who had mild COVID-19 (a few samples of this study predate the infection). Cell type and time point are not known. The CDR3 runs from the conserved cysteine through the conserved F or W. D genes are given only for firm matches. Only some rows state a clone size, as once, few, many or a class for expanded clones.

J gene | D gene | V gene | CDR3 length | clone size | CDR3 DNA | CDR3 protein
TRBJ2-1 | TRBD2 | TRBV7-8 | 16 | NA | TGTGCCAGCAGCGTCTTAGCGGGAGTGGTGTACAATGAGCAGTTCTTC | CASSVLAGVVYNEQFF
TRBJ2-3 | NA | TRBV12-3/TRBV12-4 | 14 | few | TGTGCCAGCAGTTTGGGACTGGGGGCAGATACGCAGTATTTT | CASSLGLGADTQYF
TRBJ2-7 | NA | TRBV7-9 | 15 | few | TGTGCCAGCAGCTTAGCTGGGGATCCAGCCTACGAGCAGTACTTC | CASSLAGDPAYEQYF
TRBJ1-1 | TRBD1 | TRBV12-3/TRBV12-4 | 17 | NA | TGTGCCAGCAGCTTAGCCTTCTTGACAGGGGAGAGCACTGAAGCTTTCTTT | CASSLAFLTGESTEAFF
TRBJ2-3 | NA | TRBV24-1 | 13 | few | TGTGCCACCAGTGGAGGGGGAACAGATACGCAGTATTTT | CATSGGGTDTQYF
TRBJ2-3 | TRBD2 | TRBV7-8 | 17 | NA | TGTGCCAGCAGCCCGAAGAGACTAGCGGGGGGCACAGATACGCAGTATTTT | CASSPKRLAGGTDTQYF
TRBJ2-4 | TRBD1 | TRBV4-1 | 15 | once | TGCGCCAGCACCGGACAGGGGGTAGCCAAAAACATTCAGTACTTC | CASTGQGVAKNIQYF
TRBJ2-5 | NA | TRBV5-1 | 15 | NA | TGCGCCAGCAGCGGCCTGGACCCCAGTCAAGAGACCCAGTACTTC | CASSGLDPSQETQYF
TRBJ1-4 | TRBD1 | TRBV7-8 | 17 | NA | TGTGCCAGCAGCTCTCTCATTGGACGGACAGGGGGGGAAAAACTGTTTTTT | CASSSLIGRTGGEKLFF
TRBJ2-5 | NA | TRBV6-5 | 13 | NA | TGTGCCAGCGGGACTTCGTACCAAGAGACCCAGTACTTC | CASGTSYQETQYF
TRBJ2-2 | TRBD2 | TRBV7-3 | 16 | NA | TGTGCCAGCAGCTTAGCGGGAGGGCCCGGCACCGGGGAGCTGTTTTTT | CASSLAGGPGTGELFF
TRBJ2-7 | TRBD1 | TRBV12-3/TRBV12-4 | 15 | NA | TGTGCCAGCAGTTCTACATTATGGACAGGGGGAAGGGAGTACTTC | CASSSTLWTGGREYF
TRBJ2-3 | TRBD1 | TRBV7-6 | 16 | few | TGTGCCAGCAGCATCTCCGGGACAGGGTCAGTGAATACGCAGTATTTT | CASSISGTGSVNTQYF
TRBJ2-5 | NA | TRBV5-1 | 14 | NA | TGCGCCAGCAGCCTCTACAGGGAAGGAGAGACCCAGTACTTC | CASSLYREGETQYF
TRBJ2-1 | NA | TRBV29-1 | 11 | NA | TGCAGCGTTCGGGTAGCGTGGGAGCAGTTCTTC | CSVRVAWEQFF
TRBJ2-5 | TRBD2 | TRBV29-1 | 13 | NA | TGCAGCGCCTTTAGCGGGACCTGGGAGACCCAGTACTTC | CSAFSGTWETQYF
TRBJ1-5 | NA | TRBV7-8 | 16 | few | TGTGCCAGCAGCCCATACGTAGGGGTAGGCAATCAGCCCCAGCATTTT | CASSPYVGVGNQPQHF
TRBJ2-7 | NA | TRBV27 | 13 | few | TGTGCCACCCGGGCGGGGAATTCCTACGAGCAGTACTTC | CATRAGNSYEQYF
TRBJ2-3 | NA | TRBV24-1 | 16 | few | TGTGCCACCAGTGATTTGCAGAGGGTCGGCACAGATACGCAGTATTTT | CATSDLQRVGTDTQYF
TRBJ2-5 | NA | TRBV2 | 13 | NA | TGTGCCAGCAGTGAAGCCGGAGGAGAGACCCAGTACTTC | CASSEAGGETQYF
TRBJ2-5 | TRBD1 | TRBV29-1 | 15 | few | TGCAGCGTTGTCGGTAGGGGGCTCGTCCAAGAGACCCAGTACTTC | CSVVGRGLVQETQYF
TRBJ2-7 | NA | TRBV27 | 15 | NA | TGTGCCAGCAGTTTATTAAGGGGGGGCGGATACGAGCAGTACTTC | CASSLLRGGGYEQYF
TRBJ2-3 | TRBD2 | TRBV24-1 | 14 | few | TGTGCCACCAGCCTAGCGGGGGGGGCGCATACGCAGTATTTT | CATSLAGGAHTQYF
TRBJ2-5 | TRBD2 | TRBV20-1 | 15 | NA | TGCAGTGCCACCGGACTAGCGGGGGCCCAAGAGACCCAGTACTTC | CSATGLAGAQETQYF
TRBJ1-4 | NA | TRBV7-8 | 15 | NA | TGTGCCAGCAATCGCCGGGGCAGCTACAATGAAAAACTGTTTTTT | CASNRRGSYNEKLFF
TRBJ2-3 | NA | TRBV24-1 | 11 | NA | TGTGCCACCGGGGCAAAAGATACGCAGTATTTT | CATGAKDTQYF
TRBJ2-1 | NA | TRBV24-1 | 12 | few | TGTGCCACCAGTGATGAGGTTTTTGGGCAGTTCTTC | CATSDEVFGQFF
TRBJ2-5 | NA | TRBV5-1 | 13 | few | TGCGCCAGCAGCGAGGGGGAGTTTGGGACCCAGTACTTC | CASSEGEFGTQYF
TRBJ2-3 | NA | TRBV7-9 | 13 | many | TGTGCCAGCAGCTCCCCATTCACGAATACGCAGTATTTT | CASSSPFTNTQYF
TRBJ2-1 | TRBD1 | TRBV19 | 16 | NA | TGTGCCAGTAGTCCACAGGACAGGGGGACCTACAATGAGCAGTTCTTC | CASSPQDRGTYNEQFF
TRBJ2-7 | TRBD2 | TRBV20-1 | 15 | NA | TGCAGTCGCCCCGCCCAGCGGGGAAACCCCTACGAGCAGTACTTC | CSRPAQRGNPYEQYF
TRBJ2-5 | NA | TRBV6-2/TRBV6-3 | 13 | few | TGTGCCAGCAGTTACCGGGGGATGGAGACCCAGTACTTC | CASSYRGMETQYF
TRBJ2-1 | TRBD2 | TRBV15 | 15 | NA | TGTGCCACCAGCAGAGAGGGGGGGAACTACAATGAGCAGTTCTTC | CATSREGGNYNEQFF
TRBJ1-1 | TRBD1 | TRBV7-9 | 13 | NA | TGTGCCAGCAGGCCCACAGGGGCCCCTGAAGCTTTCTTT | CASRPTGAPEAFF
TRBJ1-5 | NA | TRBV7-8 | 16 | NA | TGTGCCAGCAGCTTAGCTGCAGGGTTGGTCAATCAGCCCCAGCATTTT | CASSLAAGLVNQPQHF
TRBJ2-6 | NA | TRBV20-1 | 15 | few | TGCAGTGCTACGACCCGAAGATCTGGGGCCAACGTCCTGACTTTC | CSATTRRSGANVLTF
TRBJ2-3 | NA | TRBV24-1 | 17 | few | TGTGCCACCAGTGATTTGCAGAAAGGGAAGGGCACAGATACGCAGTATTTT | CATSDLQKGKGTDTQYF
TRBJ2-1 | TRBD2 | TRBV6-6 | 16 | NA | TGTGCCAGCAGTTTTAGCGGGGGTGGATCCTACAATGAGCAGTTCTTC | CASSFSGGGSYNEQFF
TRBJ1-1 | NA | TRBV5-1 | 16 | NA | TGCGCCAGCAGCTTGGTTTGGGGGCTAACGAACACTGAAGCTTTCTTT | CASSLVWGLTNTEAFF
TRBJ2-2 | TRBD2 | TRBV19 | 15 | NA | TGTGCCAGTATGGGAGGGTTCGGAAACACCGGGGAGCTGTTTTTT | CASMGGFGNTGELFF
TRBJ2-7 | NA | TRBV11-3 | 16 | NA | TGTGCCAGCAGCCCCACCGGGGACGGACCGGCCTACGAGCAGTACTTC | CASSPTGDGPAYEQYF
TRBJ2-2 | NA | TRBV5-1 | 17 | few | TGCGCCAGCAGCTTGTCCCGGGGACCCGCGAACACCGGGGAGCTGTTTTTT | CASSLSRGPANTGELFF
TRBJ2-1 | NA | TRBV12-3/TRBV12-4 | 12 | many | TGTGCCAGCAGGGCTACTGCCAATGAGCAGTTCTTC | CASRATANEQFF
TRBJ1-2 | NA | TRBV5-1 | 13 | NA | TGCGCCAGCAGTAGTGACAGTTTCTATGGCTACACCTTC | CASSSDSFYGYTF
TRBJ1-2 | NA | TRBV30 | 18 | NA | TGTGCCTGGAGTCACCGGGCGGTTTGGGCAGAAACTAACTATGGCTACACCTTC | CAWSHRAVWAETNYGYTF
TRBJ2-1 | NA | TRBV4-2 | 15 | medium-sized | TGTGCCAGCAGCAACCGGGACCAGAGGGACAATGAGCAGTTCTTC | CASSNRDQRDNEQFF